These 29 T cell receptor beta chains were sequenced from one sample in a study of human T cells and chemical hapten exposure. A single record per CDR3 protein comes from TCRdb applying MiXCR to the RACE reads. The table shows 30,000 to 40,000 distinct CDR3 sequences, with about 13% occurring only once. The time point here: patch test 3, about 24 weeks after DPC sensitization. Noted treatment: therapeutic diphenylcyclopropenone sensitization with weekly scalp DPC. Someone pulled total RNA out of unfractionated whole blood. The specimen comprised whole blood, sampled in connection with sensitization to the hapten diphenylcyclopropenone (DPC). The receptors come from a woman aged 40 to 50 with alopecia areata. Some clones in this sample may be carry-over from other donors' samples.

At least ten counts were recorded for this clonotype. This rearrangement joins TRBV20-1 to TRBJ2-7, with 13 bases fitting TRBD2. Germline V gives CDR1 DFQATT, CDR2 SNEGSKA (reference sequence). The ends lost 5 bases at V and 2 bases at J; junction bases unmatched: 6. CDR3 length equals 15 residues. The CDR3 DNA reads TGCAGTGCTCGGACTAGCGGGGGACTGACCTACGAGCAGTACTTC. Protein product: CSARTSGGLTYEQYF.

Many counts were recorded for this clonotype. The rearrangement links TRBV12-3 or TRBV12-4 to TRBJ2-7; 9 positions agree with TRBD1. V was clipped by 2 bases and J by 4 bases; unmatched bases: 3. The CDR3 length is 14 residues. CDR3 bases: TGTGCCAGCAGTTTAACAGGGGGCTTGTACGAGCAGTACTTC. It codes for CASSLTGGLYEQYF.

The chain is built from TRBV3-1 and TRBJ1-1; the D is unclear. V was clipped by 1 base and J by 8 bases, with 11 bases between them. The CDR3 extends over 13 amino acids. Germline loops: CDR1 LGHDT, CDR2 YNNKEL (reference sequence). CDR3 DNA sequence: TGTGCCAGCAGCCAAGTTCGGAGCGGGGAAGCTTTCTTT. Translating it yields CASSQVRSGEAFF.

Ten or more counts support this clonotype. The chain combines TRBV4-1 with TRBJ2-2, with D uncertain. The V gene lost 5 bases and the J gene lost 4 bases, with 17 bases spanning the gap. CDR1 MGHRA and CDR2 YSYEKL come from the germline V gene. The CDR3 runs to 16 residues. CDR3 region: CASSSQSFILTGELFF. CDR3 nucleotide sequence: TGCGCCAGCAGCTCCCAATCCTTTATACTCACCGGGGAGCTGTTTTTT.

In this sample, this clonotype turned up a few times. This sequence joins TRBV28 and TRBJ2-1; TRBD2 matches at 9 bases. The V gene's germline CDR1 is MDHEN and CDR2 SYDVKM. CDR3 length equals 14 residues. The ends lost 8 bases at V and 4 bases at J; junction bases unmatched: 6. In DNA form, the CDR3 reads TGTGCCAGCGGTAGACTAGCGGAGTACAATGAGCAGTTCTTC. It encodes CASGRLAEYNEQFF.

The CDR3 DNA reads TGTGCCAGCAGTTTAGGACTAGCGGGAGGGGTGTCCTACAATGAGCAGTTCTTC. It encodes CASSLGLAGGVSYNEQFF. This chain uses TRBV12-3 or TRBV12-4 with TRBJ2-1; 14 bases are a match to TRBD2. The CDR3 runs 18 residues. V lost 1 base to trimming and J lost 1 base; unmatched junction nucleotides: 3.

The rearrangement links TRBV7-8 to TRBJ2-3; 8 bases are a match to TRBD2. J was trimmed by 4 bases and V by 5 bases; bases with no gene match: 14. In germline, CDR1 is SGHVS, CDR2 FQNEAQ. The CDR3 is made up of 17 amino acids. DNA for the CDR3: TGTGCCAGCAGCCCCCGTATCGAGCGGGAGATCCCAGATACGCAGTATTTT. Translating it yields CASSPRIEREIPDTQYF.

The rearrangement links TRBV7-9 to TRBJ2-1, with D unresolved. CDR1 and CDR2 from the germline V gene are SEHNR and FQNEAQ (reference sequence). Trimming shortened V by 1 base and J by 4 bases, and 5 bases separated the two germline ends. CDR3 length: 13 amino acids. CDR3: CASSLEEYNEQFF. In nucleotides, the CDR3 is TGTGCCAGCAGCTTAGAAGAGTACAATGAGCAGTTCTTC.

There are a few counts of this clonotype. The genes are TRBV5-6 and TRBJ1-3; D is undetermined. This CDR3 has 15 amino acids. V was trimmed by 4 bases and J by 4 bases, leaving 15 bases between them. Germline V gene data show CDR1 as SGHDT and CDR2 as YYEEEE. CDR3 nucleotide sequence: TGTGCCAGCAGCAGGCCCCTAGGGCCGGGAAACACCATATATTTT. Residues: CASSRPLGPGNTIYF.

Ten or more counts support this clonotype. This sequence joins TRBV7-2 and TRBJ2-7; D is uncertain. Germline CDR1 and CDR2: SGHTA and FQGNSA. The germline V and J ends were trimmed by 3 bases and 6 bases, with 18 bases remaining between them. The CDR3 has 15 residues. CDR3 residues: CASSLVSGSAGEQYF. The CDR3 DNA follows: TGTGCCAGCAGCTTGGTCTCCGGGTCCGCCGGCGAGCAGTACTTC.

This clonotype was detected a few times. The chain employs TRBV5-6 and TRBJ1-2; D uncertain. The V gene lost 4 bases and the J gene lost 4 bases, with 14 bases spanning the gap. Per the germline V gene, CDR1 is SGHDT and CDR2 is YYEEEE. The CDR3 runs 14 residues. The CDR3 sequence is CASSPPMEGYGYTF. Here the CDR3 DNA reads TGTGCCAGCAGCCCCCCAATGGAGGGCTATGGCTACACCTTC.

This clonotype was observed a handful of times. The chain recombines TRBV20-1 with TRBJ1-2; D unclear. V lost 8 bases and J lost 0, with 13 bases in between. CDR3 length: 13 residues. Germline V gene data show CDR1 as DFQATT and CDR2 as SNEGSKA (reference sequence). The chain's CDR3 is CSYTPSSNYGYTF. The CDR3 bases are TGCAGTTATACACCATCTTCTAACTATGGCTACACCTTC.

This clonotype appeared a few times. This sequence joins TRBV28 and TRBJ2-7; TRBD1 matches at 7 bases. CDR1 is MDHEN, CDR2 SYDVKM, per germline. Germline trimming cut 6 bases from V and 3 bases from J; bases unmatched to any gene: 2. The CDR3 sequence is 12 residues long. As DNA, the CDR3 is TGTGCCAGCAGAGGACAGGTCTACGAGCAGTACTTC. It is translated as CASRGQVYEQYF.

This clonotype showed up many times. The rearrangement joins TRBV2 to TRBJ2-7, with D uncertain. V lost 2 bases and J lost 3, with 11 bases in between. Germline V gene sequence: CDR1 SNHLY, CDR2 FYNNEI. The CDR3 extends over 14 amino acids. CDR3 loop: CASSERRSNYEQYF. CDR3 sequence (DNA): TGTGCCAGCAGTGAACGCCGGTCCAACTACGAGCAGTACTTC.

Only a few counts were recorded for this clonotype. The rearrangement links TRBV28 to TRBJ1-2; D unresolved. The CDR3 is 12 amino acids. The V gene lost 6 bases and the J gene lost 7 bases, with 12 bases spanning the gap. Germline loops: CDR1 MDHEN, CDR2 SYDVKM. The CDR3 loop is CASRPGDSGYTF. DNA for the CDR3: TGTGCCAGCAGGCCCGGCGACTCTGGCTACACCTTC.

This clonotype was counted only a few times. The chain uses TRBV29-1 and TRBJ2-3; D unclear. Germline V gene data show CDR1 as SQVTM and CDR2 as ANQGSEA. The ends were cut back, 4 bases at V and 2 bases at J, with 4 bases in the middle. CDR3 length equals 11 residues. The CDR3 sequence: CSVALTDTQYF. The CDR3 DNA follows: TGCAGCGTTGCCCTCACAGATACGCAGTATTTT.

This clonotype was detected many times. The rearrangement uses TRBV5-1 and TRBJ2-2; D ambiguous. Looked up from germline, CDR1 is SGHRS and CDR2 is YFSETQ. The CDR3 covers 16 residues. The V and J ends lost 0 bases and 0 bases respectively, with 9 bases between them. DNA of the CDR3: TGCGCCAGCAGCTTGGAGGTCGCACCGAACACCGGGGAGCTGTTTTTT. Translating it yields CASSLEVAPNTGELFF.

The V and J genes are TRBV2 and TRBJ1-1; no definite D call. CDR1 SNHLY and CDR2 FYNNEI come from the germline V gene. The V end was cut by 8 bases, the J end by 4 bases, with 8 bases between. The CDR3 runs 11 residues. The CDR3 is CASWGSTEAFF. The CDR3 nucleotides are TGTGCCAGCTGGGGTAGCACTGAAGCTTTCTTT.

There are a few counts of this clonotype. Written as DNA, the CDR3 is TGCGCCAGCAGCTTGGACCAGGACTACGAGCAGTACTTC. Protein: CASSLDQDYEQYF. The chain carries TRBV5-1 and TRBJ2-7; unclear D gene. V lost 0 bases and J 3 bases, leaving 7 bases between the germline ends. From germline, CDR1 is SGHRS and CDR2 YFSETQ. CDR3 length: 13 amino acids.

The sample holds many counts of this clonotype. The gene calls are TRBV4-3 and TRBJ1-1; D call uncertain. Trimming pared 1 base from V and 5 bases from J, leaving 14 bases between. The CDR3 has 15 amino acids. The germline V gene has CDR1 LGHNA and CDR2 YSLEER. As DNA, the CDR3 is TGCGCCAGCAGCCAAGCCCTGGGCGGGAGTACTGAAGCTTTCTTT. Translation gives CASSQALGGSTEAFF.

This clonotype was observed a handful of times. The V gene is TRBV4-3, the J gene TRBJ2-1; TRBD2 is a possible D gene (6 bases). V lost 0 bases, J lost 4 bases, and 13 bases lay in between. The CDR3 contains 16 residues. The germline gives CDR1 LGHNA, CDR2 YSLEER. As DNA, the CDR3 is TGCGCCAGCAGCCAAGATGGGTTCGGGGGATACAATGAGCAGTTCTTC. It encodes CASSQDGFGGYNEQFF.

The rearrangement links TRBV10-1 to TRBJ2-7; D remains ambiguous. Trimming pared 3 bases from V and 4 bases from J, leaving 4 bases between. CDR1 and CDR2 (germline): WNHNN, SYGVQD (reference sequence). This CDR3 has 11 amino acids. CDR3 residues: CASSDLYEQYF. The CDR3 DNA reads as TGCGCCAGCAGTGACCTTTACGAGCAGTACTTC.

This clonotype was seen at least ten times. The gene calls are TRBV23-1 and TRBJ2-4; D possibly corresponds to TRBD1 (6 bases). TRBV23-1 is classed as an ORF, of uncertain function. Trimming stripped 3 bases from V and 5 bases from J, with 26 bases between. This CDR3 spans 19 amino acids. The CDR3 DNA follows: TGCGCCAGCAGTCAGAGGGGGACAACAGGGCGTTGGGGACAAAACATTCAGTACTTC. Protein product: CASSQRGTTGRWGQNIQYF.

This clonotype was counted at least ten times. The J gene is TRBJ2-2, the V gene TRBV6-6, with TRBD2 matching 8 bases. V shed 7 bases, J shed 1 base, and the junction held 5 bases outside the gene matches. CDR1 MNHNY and CDR2 SVGAGI come from the germline V gene (reference sequence). CDR3 length equals 15 residues. CDR3 protein: CASTIAGMNTGELFF. DNA for the CDR3: TGTGCCAGCACCATAGCGGGGATGAACACCGGGGAGCTGTTTTTT.

This clonotype was observed many times. The chain recombines TRBV10-3 with TRBJ1-6; no firm D call. V lost 11 bases and J 11 bases, leaving 19 bases between the germline ends. The V gene's germline CDR1 is ENHRY and CDR2 SYGVKD. The CDR3 has 13 amino acids. The CDR3 nucleotides are TGTGCCGCCAGGACCGCCTCCGGGACACCCCTCCACTTT. This encodes CAARTASGTPLHF.

The chain recombines TRBV29-1 with TRBJ2-1; no reliable D call. Deletions cut 2 bases from V and 8 bases from J, with 13 bases between. Germline loops: CDR1 SQVTM, CDR2 ANQGSEA. CDR3 length equals 13 residues. The CDR3 here is CSVERTLGYEQFF. In nucleotides, the CDR3 is TGCAGCGTTGAACGTACCTTGGGGTATGAGCAGTTCTTC.

This clonotype was seen a handful of times. The chain links TRBV2 to TRBJ1-3, with D unresolved. The germline V gene has CDR1 SNHLY and CDR2 FYNNEI. V was clipped by 11 bases and J by 5 bases, with 10 bases between them. This CDR3 is built from 11 residues. CDR3 protein: CAGKVRNTIYF. The CDR3 bases are TGTGCCGGCAAGGTTCGAAACACCATATATTTT. Full variable domain (missing parts from reference TRBV2 and TRBJ1-3): EPEVTQTPSHQVTQMGQEVILRCVPISNHLYFYWYRQILGQKVEFLVSFYNNEISEKSEIFDDQFSVERPDGSNFTLKIRSTKLEDSAMYFCAGKVRNTIYFGEGSWLTVV.

In its sample, this clonotype was seen a few times. V is TRBV29-1 and J is TRBJ2-7; D is possibly TRBD1 (6 bases). The CDR3 extends over 12 amino acids. With 5 bases removed from V and 6 bases from J, the gap between germline ends came to 14 bases. Germline CDR1 is SQVTM and CDR2 is ANQGSEA. The CDR3 spells CSVFSTGFEQYF. DNA for the CDR3: TGCAGCGTTTTCTCTACAGGGTTCGAGCAGTACTTC.

This clonotype was seen a few times. The chain carries TRBV20-1 and TRBJ1-4; D is uncertain. This CDR3 has 13 residues. CDR1 and CDR2 from the germline V gene are DFQATT and SNEGSKA (reference sequence). V dropped 4 bases and J dropped 3 bases, with 9 bases sitting between them. CDR3 nucleotide sequence: TGCAGTGCTAAGGGTGCGGCTAATGAAAAACTGTTTTTT. Encoded protein: CSAKGAANEKLFF.